These T cell receptor beta chains were read from a single sample in a study of blood T cell repertoires in COVID-19. The data were produced by immunoSEQ multiplex PCR, yet TCRdb's version contains in-frame clones alone and is incomplete. The sample yields 81,000 or so clones, almost 95% seen once. The sequenced material came from peripheral blood. The receptors were sampled from a woman in her sixties or seventies with active COVID-19. The CDR3 runs from the conserved cysteine through the conserved F or W. The D gene is left open where the match is weak. For some rows the clone size is stated as once, few or many, or as a class when expanded; others skip it.

>TRBJ1-1|TRBD1|TRBV10-3|NA
TGTGCCATCAGTGAGCTACAGGGGCAGGCTGAAGCTTTCTTT
CAISELQGQAEAFF
>TRBJ1-6|NA|TRBV9|NA
TGTGCCAGCAGCGCCCGGGAGATGGGAAATTCACCCCTCCACTTT
CASSAREMGNSPLHF
>TRBJ2-1|NA|TRBV27|NA
TGTGCCAGCAAGCTAATAGGGGTCCCTAAAAACAATGAGCAGTTCTTC
CASKLIGVPKNNEQFF
>TRBJ1-2|NA|TRBV7-9|NA
TGTGCCAGCAGCTTAAGCGGGAGATATGGCTACACCTTC
CASSLSGRYGYTF
>TRBJ1-2|NA|TRBV29-1|once
TGCAGCGTTGTACAGCCCACTGTCTATGGCTACACCTTC
CSVVQPTVYGYTF
>TRBJ2-1|TRBD1|TRBV27|NA
TGTGCCAGCAGTTTAAGGGGGCCCTACAATGAGCAGTTCTTC
CASSLRGPYNEQFF
>TRBJ2-7|NA|TRBV5-1|NA
TGCGCCAGCAGCCCCGGGACACTCACCTACGAGCAGTACTTC
CASSPGTLTYEQYF
>TRBJ2-2|TRBD2|TRBV9|NA
TGTGCCAGCAGCCTCACCACTAGCGGGAGGTACACCGGGGAGCTGTTTTTT
CASSLTTSGRYTGELFF
>TRBJ1-2|TRBD1|TRBV24-1|NA
TGTGCCACCAGTGACACGGGACAGGTGGATGGCTACACCTTC
CATSDTGQVDGYTF
>TRBJ2-1|TRBD1|TRBV5-1|NA
TGCGCCAGCAGCCCGGGACAGAAGTACAATGAGCAGTTCTTC
CASSPGQKYNEQFF
>TRBJ1-2|TRBD1|TRBV4-1|NA
TGCGCCAGCAGCCAGCCTGGACAGGGGGGGGACTATGGCTACACCTTC
CASSQPGQGGDYGYTF
>TRBJ2-2|TRBD2|TRBV24-1|NA
TGTGCCACCAGCCACCCCCGGGGGGGAAACACCGGGGAGCTGTTTTTT
CATSHPRGGNTGELFF
>TRBJ2-7|NA|TRBV10-1|NA
TGCGCCAGCAGTGAGTCAGGGGGGGGTGGCGAGCAGTACTTC
CASSESGGGGEQYF
>TRBJ2-4|TRBD1|TRBV27|NA
TGTGCCAGCAGTCCTATTGGGGGACAGGCCTTCTTC
CASSPIGGQAFF